This T cell receptor beta chain is from a study of T cell responses to AZD1222 COVID-19 vaccine. Whole-study results and caveats: Among spike-specific TCRs, nearly half reportedly target unmutated variant regions. Donors skewed white British and female; clonal diversity was possibly underestimated.

Germline V gives CDR1 DFQATT, CDR2 SNEGSKA (reference sequence). CDR3 length: 14 residues. Trimming removed 3 bases from V and 0 bases from J, with 9 bases in between. Libraries were prepared by immunoSEQ multiplex PCR; TCRdb keeps only in-frame clonotypes and omits some of them. The sample shows 86,000 or so clones, 80% to 95% of them seen only once. Recipients boosted at about 4 weeks or about 12 weeks are pooled. This clone was seen just once. Antigen specificity is unknown. The sequencing here drew on peripheral blood, taken 28 days after the second AZD1222 dose. The chain uses TRBV20-1 and TRBJ1-3, with D possibly matching TRBD1 (5 bases). This receptor was identified in an adult who received the AZD1222 COVID-19 vaccine. The CDR3 region is CSASRGSSGNTIYF. The CDR3 DNA reads TGCAGTGCTAGTCGGGGGTCCTCTGGAAACACCATATATTTT.